Presented here are 26 T cell receptor beta chains from one specimen sequenced in a study of human T cells and chemical hapten exposure. Using its own MiXCR run on the RACE reads, TCRdb lists one record per CDR3 protein. The sample contains 100,000 to 150,000 distinct CDR3 sequences, about 13% of which appear only once. As to time point: pre-sensitization, week 0. Regarding treatment: therapeutic diphenylcyclopropenone sensitization with weekly scalp DPC. The input for sequencing was whole blood, taken in connection with sensitization to the hapten diphenylcyclopropenone (DPC). The receptors stem from a young woman with alopecia areata. Some clones in this sample may be carry-over from other donors' samples.

The chain is built from TRBV18 and TRBJ2-3; D not resolved. The ends were cut back, 1 base at V and 10 bases at J, with 12 bases in the middle. The CDR3 runs to 13 residues. Germline V gene data show CDR1 as KGHSH and CDR2 as LQKENI. For the CDR3, the DNA is TGTGCCAGCTCACCACAAAAGGATGGGGCGCAGTATTTT. It codes for CASSPQKDGAQYF.

This clonotype was detected only a few times. The V gene is TRBV20-1, the J gene TRBJ2-7; possible D gene TRBD2, 5 bases. The V gene lost 5 bases and the J gene lost 8 bases, with 13 bases spanning the gap. This CDR3 is 11 amino acids long. The germline gives CDR1 DFQATT, CDR2 SNEGSKA (reference sequence). The CDR3, as DNA: TGCAGTGCTGGGAGTACGGCTAAGCAGTACTTC. It yields the protein CSAGSTAKQYF.

This clonotype was observed a few times. CDR3 protein: CASSFQDRQNSPLHF. The DNA for the CDR3 is TGTGCCAGCAGTTTTCAGGACCGGCAGAATTCACCCCTCCACTTT. The chain couples TRBV28 to TRBJ1-6; D is ambiguous. Trimming stripped 3 bases from V and 7 bases from J, with 13 bases between. Germline V gene sequence: CDR1 MDHEN, CDR2 SYDVKM. The CDR3 is 15 residues long.

J is TRBJ2-1 and V is TRBV7-8; TRBD1 or TRBD2 may be the D gene (6 bases each). CDR3 length equals 13 residues. V was trimmed by 10 bases and J by 3 bases, leaving 13 bases between them. CDR1 and CDR2 (germline): SGHVS, FQNEAQ. CDR3 coding DNA: TGTGCCACGGGGGCGGGGTACTACAATGAGCAGTTCTTC. This sequence encodes CATGAGYYNEQFF.

Ten or more counts support this clonotype. This rearrangement joins TRBV2 to TRBJ2-1; D gene ambiguous. Per the germline V gene, CDR1 is SNHLY and CDR2 is FYNNEI. Trimming removed 4 bases from V and 7 bases from J, with 14 bases in between. The CDR3 has 14 amino acids. The CDR3 DNA reads as TGTGCCAGCAGTGTGTATTTCTTAGAGAATGAGCAGTTCTTC. Translation gives CASSVYFLENEQFF. Filled out from reference TRBV2 and TRBJ2-1, the complete variable domain reads EPEVTQTPSHQVTQMGQEVILRCVPISNHLYFYWYRQILGQKVEFLVSFYNNEISEKSEIFDDQFSVERPDGSNFTLKIRSTKLEDSAMYFCASSVYFLENEQFFGPGTRLTVL.

This clonotype was seen ten or more times. The chain couples TRBV11-2 to TRBJ1-3; D unresolved. Germline CDR1 and CDR2: SGHAT and FQNNGV. The CDR3 has 12 residues. Trimming stripped 3 bases from V and 4 bases from J, with 4 bases between. The CDR3 region is CASSLDGNTIYF. Written as DNA, the CDR3 is TGTGCCAGCAGCTTGGACGGAAACACCATATATTTT.

The rearrangement uses TRBV20-1 and TRBJ1-6; D perhaps matches TRBD1 (6 bases). The CDR3 is 13 amino acids. Deletions cut 4 bases from V and 7 bases from J, with 11 bases between. Germline CDR1 is DFQATT and CDR2 is SNEGSKA (reference sequence). The CDR3 DNA reads TGCAGTGCTAACCACAGGGAGAATTCACCCCTCCACTTT. It yields the protein CSANHRENSPLHF.

The rearrangement joins TRBV5-4 to TRBJ2-1, with a possible D match to TRBD2 (5 bases). The CDR3 is 19 amino acids. Germline V gene lookup returns CDR1 SGHNT and CDR2 YYREEE (reference sequence). Trimming pared 4 bases from V and 0 bases from J, leaving 23 bases between. CDR3 bases: TGTGCCAGCAGCACCGGACTGGGAAGCCCAGCGAGCTCCTACAATGAGCAGTTCTTC. This codes for CASSTGLGSPASSYNEQFF.

The CDR3 loop is CASSPKTGQSYEQYF. The CDR3 DNA reads as TGTGCCAGCAGCCCGAAGACAGGACAATCCTACGAGCAGTACTTC. This chain links TRBV7-8 with TRBJ2-7; D may be TRBD1 (6 bases). The V gene lost 5 bases and the J gene lost 1 base, with 15 bases spanning the gap. Germline assignment: CDR1 SGHVS and CDR2 FQNEAQ. The CDR3 is made up of 15 amino acids.

This clonotype has a count of ten or more. This sequence joins TRBV18 and TRBJ1-5; D remains ambiguous. CDR1 KGHSH and CDR2 LQKENI come from the germline V gene. V shed 3 bases and J shed 2 bases, with 11 bases lying between them. CDR3 size: 15 residues. Written as DNA, the CDR3 is TGTGCCAGCTCACCTATAGGGCAGGGCAATCAGCCCCAGCATTTT. This encodes CASSPIGQGNQPQHF.

This clonotype has a count of ten or more. The genes are TRBV7-3 and TRBJ1-5; 7 bases agree with TRBD1. This CDR3 has 16 amino acids. CDR1 and CDR2 (germline): SGHTA, FQGTGA. The J segment lost 3 bases and the V segment lost 3 bases, leaving 8 bases of the junction unmatched. CDR3 nucleotide sequence: TGTGCCAGCAGCTTTGCGGGACAGCCTCACAATCAGCCCCAGCATTTT. Protein product: CASSFAGQPHNQPQHF.

V usage is TRBV2 and J usage is TRBJ2-4; D is undetermined. The V gene lost 4 bases and the J gene lost 0 bases, with 4 bases spanning the gap. This CDR3 has 13 residues. Germline V gene lookup returns CDR1 SNHLY and CDR2 FYNNEI. DNA for the CDR3: TGTGCCAGCAGTGGGCTAGCCAAAAACATTCAGTACTTC. Its protein product is CASSGLAKNIQYF.

This clonotype was seen only a few times. The CDR3 loop is CASRQGATEAFF. The DNA of the CDR3 is TGTGCCAGCAGGCAGGGGGCGACTGAAGCTTTCTTT. V usage is TRBV25-1 and J usage is TRBJ1-1, with TRBD1 matching 8 bases. Losses at the gene ends were 6 bases for V and 5 bases for J; bases not matched to a gene: 2. The CDR3 covers 12 residues. Germline CDR1 and CDR2: MGHDK and SYGVNS. Variable domain in full (rest from reference TRBV25-1 and TRBJ1-1): EADIYQTPRYLVIGTGKKITLECSQTMGHDKMYWYQQDPGMELHLIHYSYGVNSTEKGDLSSESTVSRIRTEHFPLTLESARPSHTSQYLCASRQGATEAFFGQGTRLTVV.

About this clonotype: The junction does not match germline at one end; this may be a read error. The V and J genes are TRBV28 and TRBJ2-7; D could derive from TRBD1 or TRBD2 (5 bases each). The CDR3 is 12 residues long. Germline V gene sequence: CDR1 MDHEN, CDR2 SYDVKM. In nucleotides, the CDR3 is TGTACCAGCAGTCCGGGGCCCTACGAGCAGTACTTC. As protein: CTSSPGPYEQYF.

The genes are TRBV23-1 and TRBJ2-1, with 11 bases identical to TRBD2. TRBV23-1 is identified as an open reading frame with a role that is uncertain. The CDR3 consists of 14 residues. V lost 9 bases and J lost 5; bases outside the gene matches: 6. For the CDR3, the DNA is TGCGCCAGGAGACTAGCGGGGCACCACAATGAGCAGTTCTTC. Amino acid sequence: CARRLAGHHNEQFF.

The J gene is TRBJ1-1, the V gene TRBV20-1; 9 bases line up with TRBD1. This CDR3 has 13 residues. J gave up 6 bases and V 2 bases, and 4 bases lay outside the gene matches. In germline, CDR1 is DFQATT, CDR2 SNEGSKA (reference sequence). CDR3 in amino acids: CSARRDRAPEAFF. The CDR3 region has the DNA TGCAGTGCTAGAAGGGACAGGGCCCCTGAAGCTTTCTTT.

The chain employs TRBV28 and TRBJ1-1, with D hard to call. Germline V gene lookup returns CDR1 MDHEN and CDR2 SYDVKM. The CDR3 loop spans 13 amino acids. V lost 5 bases and J 6 bases, leaving 13 bases between the germline ends. CDR3 in amino acids: CASSPRRSAEAFF. The CDR3 DNA is TGTGCCAGCAGTCCTCGCCGGAGCGCTGAAGCTTTCTTT.

The genes are TRBV4-3 and TRBJ2-7, with D maybe TRBD1 (6 bases). V was clipped by 2 bases and J by 1 base, with 15 bases between them. CDR3 size: 16 residues. Germline loops: CDR1 LGHNA, CDR2 YSLEER. CDR3 nucleotide sequence: TGCGCCAGCAGCCAAACCCACAGGGAAGGGTCCTACGAGCAGTACTTC. Amino acid sequence: CASSQTHREGSYEQYF.

The chain has TRBV28 and TRBJ1-3, with a possible D match to TRBD1 (5 bases). The germline V and J ends were trimmed by 5 bases and 1 base, with 18 bases remaining between them. The CDR3 sequence is 17 residues long. CDR1 is MDHEN and CDR2 is SYDVKM in the germline V gene. Here the CDR3 DNA reads TGTGCCAGCAGTAAATTCCCCCGGGGCCCATCTGGAAACACCATATATTTT. As protein: CASSKFPRGPSGNTIYF.

The chain carries TRBV4-2 and TRBJ1-4; 8 bases are shared with TRBD1. Germline lookup yields CDR1 LGHNA and CDR2 YNFKEQ. The CDR3 is made up of 15 amino acids. J was trimmed by 5 bases and V by 4 bases; bases with no gene match: 6. In DNA form, the CDR3 reads TGTGCCAGCAGCCTGCAGGGGGCCGGAAATGAAAAACTGTTTTTT. Its protein is CASSLQGAGNEKLFF.

The chain uses TRBV5-4 and TRBJ1-2, with 8 bases identical to TRBD1. This CDR3 region has 13 residues. From germline, CDR1 is SGHNT and CDR2 YYREEE (reference sequence). V was pared by 5 bases and J by 2 bases, with 2 bases of the junction left unmatched. DNA of the CDR3: TGTGCCAGCAGAGACAGGGGAAACTATGGCTACACCTTC. Its translation is CASRDRGNYGYTF.

The genes are TRBV28 and TRBJ2-3; 7 bases map to TRBD2. The CDR3 spans 15 residues. Germline V gene data show CDR1 as MDHEN and CDR2 as SYDVKM. J was trimmed by 5 bases and V by 6 bases; bases with no gene match: 11. CDR3 in DNA: TGTGCCAGCAGACCGATGGGAGGGAGGGTAGATACGCAGTATTTT. This translates into CASRPMGGRVDTQYF.

The sample holds a few counts of this clonotype. The gene calls are TRBV7-7 and TRBJ1-5, with 8 nucleotides matching TRBD1. The CDR3 totals 19 residues. Germline lookup yields CDR1 SSHAT and CDR2 FNYEAQ (reference sequence). Trimming at V came to 1 base and at J to 0 bases, leaving 11 bases not matched to a gene. CDR3 nucleotides: TGTGCCAGCAGCTTAGAAGGACAGGGAGAGGTGGATAGCAATCAGCCCCAGCATTTT. The encoded protein is CASSLEGQGEVDSNQPQHF.

This clonotype was detected a few times. The chain combines TRBV2 with TRBJ2-7, with D possibly TRBD1 on 5 matching bases. In germline, CDR1 is SNHLY, CDR2 FYNNEI. Trimming removed 7 bases from V and 2 bases from J, with 9 bases in between. This CDR3 has 12 amino acids. The CDR3 DNA reads as TGTGCCAGCATGGGGCCGACCTACGAGCAGTACTTC. It yields the protein CASMGPTYEQYF.

This clonotype has just a few counts. The gene calls are TRBV7-6 and TRBJ2-1; D may be TRBD2 (5 bases). Germline values: CDR1 SGHVS, CDR2 FNYEAQ. This CDR3 spans 13 amino acids. V lost 5 bases and J lost 9, with 14 bases in between. The CDR3 is CASSPSLTGEQFF. CDR3 bases: TGTGCCAGCAGCCCTAGCCTGACGGGTGAGCAGTTCTTC. Filled out from reference TRBV7-6 and TRBJ2-1, the complete variable domain reads GAGVSQSPRYKVTKRGQDVALRCDPISGHVSLYWYRQALGQGPEFLTYFNYEAQQDKSGLPNDRFSAERPEGSISTLTIQRTEQRDSAMYRCASSPSLTGEQFFGPGTRLTVL.

This clonotype was seen only a few times. The chain combines TRBV5-6 with TRBJ2-1; the D gene is possibly TRBD2 (6 bases). CDR1 is SGHDT, CDR2 YYEEEE, per germline. This CDR3 region has 15 residues. Trimming took off 4 bases at V and 4 bases at J, with 15 bases between the two ends. In nucleotides, the CDR3 is TGTGCCAGCAGCACGACCCCCGGGACTTACAATGAGCAGTTCTTC. This translates into CASSTTPGTYNEQFF.